The sample holds many counts of the clone carrying this T cell receptor beta chain. Using unique molecular identifiers, the investigators prepared the TCRbeta library. TCRdb recomputed calls from the PCR reads with MiXCR, one row per CDR3 protein. The sample holds 150,000 to 200,000 distinct CDR3 sequences, 6% to 7% seen once. Germline V gives CDR1 SGHTA, CDR2 FQGNSA. This CDR3 spans 15 amino acids. Trimming at V came to 7 bases and at J to 3 bases, leaving 4 bases not matched to a gene. The data were taken from a study of T-cell reconstitution after alpha-beta-depleted transplantation in children. The chain combines TRBV7-2 with TRBJ2-1; 12 bases agree with TRBD2. The sequences come from PBMCs from the stem cell graft donor, collected from the stem cell graft. This TCR was sampled from a human donor who donated a stem cell graft to a child with Wiskott-Aldrich syndrome. This CDR3 is CASTILAGGYNEQFF. The CDR3 bases are TGTGCCAGCACCATACTAGCGGGAGGCTACAATGAGCAGTTCTTC.